The next 3 T cell receptor beta chains were all read from a single sample in a study of CD8+ T cells in alopecia areata (dated by TCRdb to 2017 to 2018). Libraries were made using the immunoSEQ multiplex PCR assay. RNA was extracted from all samples and reverse transcribed into cDNA as template for TCR sequencing. In TCRdb, the immuneACCESS table is reduced to in-frame sequences with V and J assigned. These tables do not hold every clone; where another copy was compared, an unresolved V gene accounts for under half, and the others remain unexplained. The sample includes under 65,000 clones, with around 44% observed a single time. The leading ten clones occupy roughly 50% of the sample. What was sequenced was NKG2D-low CD8+ T cells sorted from blood. The sample's cell subset or site label, decoded: sorted CD8+ NKG2D-low blood T cells. The source is a human donor with alopecia areata.

CDR3 residues: CASSPRGRPGETQYF. CDR3 DNA sequence: TGTGCCAGCAGTCCCCGCGGGAGGCCTGGGGAGACCCAGTACTTC. The V gene is TRBV27, the J gene TRBJ2-5; TRBD2 matches at 8 bases. This CDR3 is built from 15 residues. The germline V gene encodes CDR1 MNHEY and CDR2 SMNVEV (reference sequence). J gave up 5 bases and V 5 bases, and 10 bases lay outside the gene matches.

CDR3 sequence reads: CASGLIRGGYEQYF. The CDR3 region has the DNA TGTGCTAGTGGTTTGATCAGGGGCGGATACGAGCAGTACTTC. This chain joins TRBV12-5 and TRBJ2-7; D possibly corresponds to TRBD1 (6 bases). The CDR3 totals 14 residues. The V gene lost 2 bases and the J gene lost 4 bases, with 12 bases spanning the gap. Germline-derived CDR1 and CDR2 are LGHNT and FRNRAP.

The chain couples TRBV11-2 to TRBJ2-1, with D tentatively TRBD1 (5 bases). CDR1 and CDR2 from the germline V gene are SGHAT and FQNNGV. V was shortened by 0 bases and J by 10 bases, with 13 bases between the two germline ends. There are 14 residues in the CDR3. This CDR3 reads CASSLDLEWGEQFF. For the CDR3, the DNA is TGTGCCAGCAGCTTAGATCTCGAGTGGGGCGAGCAGTTCTTC.